Shown below are 21 T cell receptor beta chains from a single sample sequenced in a study of blood T cell repertoires in COVID-19. Profiled with immunoSEQ multiplex PCR; TCRdb holds only in-frame clones, not every one. The sample has more than 80,000 clones, over 65% seen once. Sample: peripheral blood. Receptors originate from a man older than 75 with COVID-19, enrolled during active disease.

This chain uses TRBV19 with TRBJ2-3, with 12 bases fitting TRBD2. Trimming cost V 2 bases and J 4 bases; bases outside gene matches: 1. The CDR3 covers 15 residues. Germline V gene sequence: CDR1 LNHDA, CDR2 SQIVND (reference sequence). The CDR3 loop is CASSIWTSGADTQYF. CDR3 in DNA: TGTGCCAGTAGTATATGGACTAGCGGGGCAGATACGCAGTATTTT.

The chain combines TRBV7-2 with TRBJ1-1; weak D call: TRBD1 (6 bases). The V end was cut by 1 base, the J end by 7 bases, with 10 bases between. Germline V gives CDR1 SGHTA, CDR2 FQGNSA. This CDR3 is 13 amino acids long. The CDR3 region has the DNA TGTGCCAGCAGCTTAGAGGGGGGGCTTGAAGCTTTCTTT. Translation: CASSLEGGLEAFF.

CDR3 bases: TGTGCCAGCAGCGCGCAGGGTTTAGAGACCCAGTACTTC. It encodes CASSAQGLETQYF. The chain couples TRBV11-2 to TRBJ2-5, with a weak D call TRBD1 (5 bases). Germline lookup yields CDR1 SGHAT and CDR2 FQNNGV. V was shortened by 5 bases and J by 4 bases, with 11 bases between the two germline ends. The CDR3 length is 13 residues.

This chain joins TRBV20-1 and TRBJ2-5, with D uncertain. Trimming removed 5 bases from V and 3 bases from J, with 4 bases in between. The CDR3 is made up of 10 amino acids. Per the germline V gene, CDR1 is DFQATT and CDR2 is SNEGSKA (reference sequence). As DNA, the CDR3 is TGCAGTGCTTTCAAAGAGACCCAGTACTTC. Its protein is CSAFKETQYF.

The chain couples TRBV6-5 to TRBJ2-7, with D possibly being TRBD1 (6 bases). Per the germline V gene, CDR1 is MNHEY and CDR2 is SVGAGI. Trimming cost V 0 bases and J 7 bases, with 16 bases left between them. The CDR3 totals 15 residues. The CDR3 region is CASSYSGARLGEQYF. The CDR3 nucleotides are TGTGCCAGCAGTTACTCGGGGGCCAGACTTGGGGAGCAGTACTTC.

This sequence joins TRBV9 and TRBJ1-5; 9 bases are shared with TRBD1. Trimming removed 2 bases from V and 2 bases from J; junction bases left unmatched: 11. This CDR3 is built from 18 residues. Germline CDR1 reads SGDLS; CDR2 reads YYNGEE. DNA of the CDR3: TGTGCCAGCAGCGTCGTGACAGGGGGTACCCGTGGCAATCAGCCCCAGCATTTT. This translates into CASSVVTGGTRGNQPQHF.

In this sample, this clone turned up a few times. The V and J genes are TRBV28 and TRBJ1-3; no definite D call. This CDR3 has 15 residues. CDR1 and CDR2 (germline): MDHEN, SYDVKM. V lost 3 bases to trimming and J lost 0 bases, with 9 bases between them. The CDR3 DNA sequence: TGTGCCAGCAGTTTGTTTCAGGCCTCTGGAAACACCATATATTTT. Its translation is CASSLFQASGNTIYF. The variable domain in full, completed from reference TRBV28 and TRBJ1-3, reads DVKVTQSSRYLVKRTGEKVFLECVQDMDHENMFWYRQDPGLGLRLIYFSYDVKMKEKGDIPEGYSVSREKKERFSLILESASTNQTSMYLCASSLFQASGNTIYFGEGSWLTVV.

The V call is TRBV16, the J call TRBJ2-7, with TRBD1 matching over 9 bases. With 4 bases clipped from V and 5 bases from J, the junction kept 9 bases outside the gene matches. This CDR3 has 15 residues. Germline CDR1 KGHSY, CDR2 FQNENV. As DNA, the CDR3 is TGTGCCAGCAGCCCCGCGGGACAGGGTGCCCACGAGCAGTACTTC. Protein: CASSPAGQGAHEQYF.

The V and J genes are TRBV21-1 and TRBJ2-6; the table assigns TRBD2, which was not confirmed against the DNA. TRBV21-1 is tagged as a pseudogene. The CDR3 runs to 17 residues. The CDR3 here is CASSNSGRARGANVLTF. CDR3 in DNA: TGTGCCAGCAGCAACAGCGGGAGGGCCCGCGGGGCCAACGTCCTGACTTTC.

The chain links TRBV25-1 to TRBJ2-1; perhaps TRBD2 as D (6 bases). The CDR3 consists of 16 residues. The germline V and J ends were trimmed by 8 bases and 1 base, with 18 bases remaining between them. The V gene's germline CDR1 is MGHDK and CDR2 SYGVNS. The CDR3 DNA follows: TGTGCCAGCGCCACCTCCGGGACTCAGTCCTACAATGAGCAGTTCTTC. This sequence encodes CASATSGTQSYNEQFF.

The chain has TRBV7-8 and TRBJ2-2; 8 bases are shared with TRBD2. The germline CDR1 and CDR2 sequences are SGHVS and FQNEAQ. This CDR3 is built from 15 residues. Losses at the gene ends were 3 bases for V and 13 bases for J; bases not matched to a gene: 13. This CDR3 is CASSFRGGGPKALFF. CDR3 in DNA: TGTGCCAGCAGCTTCCGGGGGGGTGGTCCAAAAGCGCTGTTTTTT.

The V and J genes are TRBV7-3 and TRBJ2-7; D gene ambiguous. Germline V gene lookup returns CDR1 SGHTA and CDR2 FQGTGA. V was shortened by 2 bases and J by 0 bases, with 5 bases between the two germline ends. There are 13 residues in the CDR3. Here the CDR3 DNA reads TGTGCCAGCAGCTTAGCGAACTCCTACGAGCAGTACTTC. This sequence encodes CASSLANSYEQYF.

The rearrangement links TRBV6-5 to TRBJ2-7, with 8 bases lining up with TRBD1. This CDR3 region has 13 residues. With V trimmed by 4 bases and J by 6 bases, 5 bases remained unmatched. Germline CDR1 is MNHEY and CDR2 is SVGAGI. CDR3 residues: CASSLGQVREQYF. Here the CDR3 DNA reads TGTGCCAGCAGTTTGGGACAGGTCCGCGAGCAGTACTTC.

The rearrangement uses TRBV9 and TRBJ1-2; maybe TRBD1 (6 bases). The V end was cut by 4 bases, the J end by 6 bases, with 10 bases between. The CDR3 loop spans 12 amino acids. Looked up from germline, CDR1 is SGDLS and CDR2 is YYNGEE. The CDR3 DNA follows: TGTGCCAGCAGCAGGGGGAACCATGGCTACACCTTC. It encodes CASSRGNHGYTF.

This clone turned up a few times. The chain combines TRBV7-9 with TRBJ1-2, with D possibly matching TRBD1 (5 bases). Between the trimmed V and J ends, which lost 4 bases and 7 bases, there was a span of 13 bases. This CDR3 has 13 amino acids. Germline V CDR1 and CDR2: SEHNR, FQNEAQ (reference sequence). The CDR3, as DNA: TGTGCCAGCAGCTCCGACCCCGGGGGTGGCTACACCTTC. This translates into CASSSDPGGGYTF.

CDR3 sequence (DNA): TGTGCCAGAAGCTTGGCTGGGCCGCTTAGCAATCAGCCCCAGCATTTT. Translation gives CARSLAGPLSNQPQHF. The rearrangement links TRBV5-3 to TRBJ1-5, with D hard to call. TRBV5-3 is identified as an open reading frame with a role that is uncertain. The CDR3 has 16 residues. The ends were cut back, 0 bases at V and 0 bases at J, with 10 bases in the middle.

In its sample, this clone was seen once. CDR3 DNA: TGTGCCAGCAGCTTTTCAGGGGACACTGAAGCTTTCTTT. Amino acids: CASSFSGDTEAFF. The chain couples TRBV7-3 to TRBJ1-1; D perhaps matches TRBD1 (6 bases). Trimming stripped 3 bases from V and 3 bases from J, with 8 bases between. Germline CDR1 reads SGHTA; CDR2 reads FQGTGA. This CDR3 is 13 amino acids long.

The rearrangement links TRBV9 to TRBJ1-2; unclear D gene. V dropped 4 bases and J dropped 4 bases, with 14 bases sitting between them. CDR1 and CDR2 (germline): SGDLS, YYNGEE. This CDR3 comprises 14 residues. The CDR3 DNA reads as TGTGCCAGCAGCTTGAGGATGGATGGCTATGGCTACACCTTC. This sequence encodes CASSLRMDGYGYTF. The full variable domain, in which reference TRBV9 and TRBJ1-2 provide the parts outside the CDR3, is DSGVTQTPKHLITATGQRVTLRCSPRSGDLSVYWYQQSLDQGLQFLIQYYNGEERAKGNILERFSAQQFPDLHSELNLSSLELGDSALYFCASSLRMDGYGYTFGSGTRLTVV.

The chain combines TRBV27 with TRBJ2-5; 9 positions agree with TRBD1. The CDR3 sequence is 19 residues long. The V gene end was trimmed by 6 bases and the J gene end by 5 bases; junction bases not matched to a gene: 22. Germline V gene data show CDR1 as MNHEY and CDR2 as SMNVEV (reference sequence). This CDR3 reads CASRSTAGTGIRDRETQYF. The CDR3, as DNA: TGTGCCAGCAGGTCGACGGCCGGGACAGGGATTAGGGATAGGGAGACCCAGTACTTC.

V is TRBV6-5 and J is TRBJ2-1; TRBD1 is a possible D gene (6 bases). The CDR3 sequence is 13 residues long. Germline V CDR1 and CDR2: MNHEY, SVGAGI. V was pared by 2 bases and J by 15 bases, with 17 bases between. The CDR3 bases are TGTGCCAGCAGTTACCACAAGGGGGTGTTATGGTTCTTC. Translated: CASSYHKGVLWFF.

The chain carries TRBV6-5 and TRBJ2-3, with a tentative D call TRBD2 (5 bases). The CDR3 loop spans 14 amino acids. V was pared by 7 bases and J by 2 bases, with 13 bases between. CDR1 and CDR2 from the germline V gene are MNHEY and SVGAGI. CDR3 sequence: CASTTRANTDTQYF. In DNA, the CDR3 is TGTGCCAGCACCACTAGGGCCAACACAGATACGCAGTATTTT.